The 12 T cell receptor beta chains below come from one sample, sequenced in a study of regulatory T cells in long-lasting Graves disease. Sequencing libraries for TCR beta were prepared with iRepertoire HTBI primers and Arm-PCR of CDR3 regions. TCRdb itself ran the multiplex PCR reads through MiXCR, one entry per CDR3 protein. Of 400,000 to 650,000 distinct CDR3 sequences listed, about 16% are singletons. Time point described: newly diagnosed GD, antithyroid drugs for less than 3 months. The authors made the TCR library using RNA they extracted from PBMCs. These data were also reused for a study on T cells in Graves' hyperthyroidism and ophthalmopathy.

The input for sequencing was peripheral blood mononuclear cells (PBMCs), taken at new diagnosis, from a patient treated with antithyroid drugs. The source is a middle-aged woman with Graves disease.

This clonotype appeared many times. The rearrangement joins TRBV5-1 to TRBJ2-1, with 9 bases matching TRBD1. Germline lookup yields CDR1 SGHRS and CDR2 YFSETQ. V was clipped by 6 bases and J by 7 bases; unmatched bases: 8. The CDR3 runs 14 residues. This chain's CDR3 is CASMGDRVRNEQFF. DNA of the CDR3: TGCGCCAGCATGGGGGACAGGGTTCGGAATGAGCAGTTCTTC.

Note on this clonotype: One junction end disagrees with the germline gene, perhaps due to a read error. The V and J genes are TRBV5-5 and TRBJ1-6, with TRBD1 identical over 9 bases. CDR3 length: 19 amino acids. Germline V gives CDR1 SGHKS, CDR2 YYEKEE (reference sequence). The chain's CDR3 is CASSLDGTGKRVYNSPLHF. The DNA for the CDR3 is TGCGCCAGCAGCTTGGACGGGACAGGGAAAAGGGTCTATAATTCACCCCTCCACTTT.

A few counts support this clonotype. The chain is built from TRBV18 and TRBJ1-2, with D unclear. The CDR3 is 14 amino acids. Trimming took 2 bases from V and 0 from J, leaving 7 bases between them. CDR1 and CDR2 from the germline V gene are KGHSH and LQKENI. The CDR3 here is CASSPIPTNYGYTF. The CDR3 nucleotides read TGTGCCAGCTCACCAATCCCTACTAACTATGGCTACACCTTC.

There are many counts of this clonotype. Here the CDR3 reads CASSYSGVLGNTIYF. The CDR3 DNA reads TGTGCCAGCAGTTACTCGGGGGTACTTGGAAACACCATATATTTT. This chain uses TRBV6-5 with TRBJ1-3; D perhaps matches TRBD1 (5 bases). CDR1 is MNHEY, CDR2 SVGAGI, per germline. V lost 0 bases and J lost 3, with 9 bases in between. The CDR3 runs 15 residues.

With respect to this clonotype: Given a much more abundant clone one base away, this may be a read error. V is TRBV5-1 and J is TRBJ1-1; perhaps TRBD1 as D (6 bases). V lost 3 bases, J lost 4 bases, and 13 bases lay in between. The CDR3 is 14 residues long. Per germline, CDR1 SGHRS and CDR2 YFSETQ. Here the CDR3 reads CASSWTAPPTEAFF. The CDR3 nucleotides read TGCGCCAGCAGCTGGACAGCCCCTCCCACTGAAGCTTTCTTT.

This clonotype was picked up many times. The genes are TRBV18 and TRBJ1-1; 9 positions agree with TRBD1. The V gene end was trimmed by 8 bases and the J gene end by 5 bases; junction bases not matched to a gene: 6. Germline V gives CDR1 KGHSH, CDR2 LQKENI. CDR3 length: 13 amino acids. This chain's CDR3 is CASSPDRGTEAFF. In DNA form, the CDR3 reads TGTGCCAGCAGCCCGGACAGGGGTACTGAAGCTTTCTTT.

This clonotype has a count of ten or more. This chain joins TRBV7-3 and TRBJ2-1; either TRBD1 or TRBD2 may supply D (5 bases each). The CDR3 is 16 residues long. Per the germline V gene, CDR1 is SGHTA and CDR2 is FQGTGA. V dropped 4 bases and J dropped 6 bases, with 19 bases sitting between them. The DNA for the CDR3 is TGTGCCAGCAGCTCCCGCGGTGGGACGGCCTTCAATGAGCAGTTCTTC. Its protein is CASSSRGGTAFNEQFF.

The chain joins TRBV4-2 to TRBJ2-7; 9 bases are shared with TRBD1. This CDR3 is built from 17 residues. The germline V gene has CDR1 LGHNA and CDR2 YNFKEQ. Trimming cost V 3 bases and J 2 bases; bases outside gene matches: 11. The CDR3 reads CASSHPTGQGGPYEQYF. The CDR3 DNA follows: TGTGCCAGCAGCCACCCGACGGGACAGGGAGGCCCCTACGAGCAGTACTTC.

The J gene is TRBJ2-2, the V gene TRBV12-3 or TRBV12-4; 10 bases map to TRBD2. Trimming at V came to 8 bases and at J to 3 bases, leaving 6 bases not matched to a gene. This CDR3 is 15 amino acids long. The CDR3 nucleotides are TGTGCCAGCGATTCACTAGCGGGGTACACCGGGGAGCTGTTTTTT. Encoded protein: CASDSLAGYTGELFF.

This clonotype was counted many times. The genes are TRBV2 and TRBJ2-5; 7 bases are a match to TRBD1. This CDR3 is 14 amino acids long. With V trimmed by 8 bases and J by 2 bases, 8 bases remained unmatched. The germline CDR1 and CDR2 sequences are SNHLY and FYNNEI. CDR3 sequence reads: CASVKNRGQETQYF. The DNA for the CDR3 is TGTGCCAGCGTGAAAAACAGGGGACAAGAGACCCAGTACTTC.

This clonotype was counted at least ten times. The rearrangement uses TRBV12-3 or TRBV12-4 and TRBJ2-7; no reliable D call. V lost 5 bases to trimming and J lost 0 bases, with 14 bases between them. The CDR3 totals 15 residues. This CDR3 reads CASSPRTRPSYEQYF. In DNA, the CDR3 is TGTGCCAGCAGTCCTCGGACCCGTCCCTCCTACGAGCAGTACTTC.

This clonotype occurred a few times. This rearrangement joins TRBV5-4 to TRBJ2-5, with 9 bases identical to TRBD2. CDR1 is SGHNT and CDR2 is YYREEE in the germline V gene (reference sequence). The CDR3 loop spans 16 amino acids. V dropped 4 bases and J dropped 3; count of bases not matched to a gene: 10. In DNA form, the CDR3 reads TGTGCCAGCAGCCCCCGGAGCCAGCGGGGGGAAGAGACCCAGTACTTC. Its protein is CASSPRSQRGEETQYF.